Listed below are T cell receptor beta chains from one sample, sequenced in a study of T cells in Graves' hyperthyroidism and ophthalmopathy. MiXCR, run by TCRdb on the multiplex PCR reads, gives a single entry per CDR3 protein. In the table there are hundreds of thousands of distinct CDR3 sequences, approximately 14% of which are singletons. Sequenced sample: blood. These TCRs come from a woman in her 50s with Graves' ophthalmopathy. CDR3s include the opening cysteine and the closing phenylalanine or tryptophan. The order of the fields is V gene, J gene, D gene, clone size, CDR3 protein, CDR3 DNA. D genes are given only for firm matches. Clone size is stated in some rows and not others, as once, few, many or a class when expanded.

V: TRBV20-1; J: TRBJ2-5; D: -; size: many; CDR3: CSAIPIREWLQETQYF; DNA: TGCAGTGCTATCCCCATACGGGAGTGGTTACAAGAGACCCAGTACTTC
V: TRBV2; J: TRBJ2-3; D: -; size: many; CDR3: CASSLRGAMSTDTQYF; DNA: TGTGCCAGCAGTCTCAGGGGAGCAATGAGCACAGATACGCAGTATTTT
V: TRBV9; J: TRBJ1-1; D: -; size: few; CDR3: CASSVAVGNTEAFF; DNA: TGTGCCAGCAGCGTAGCGGTAGGGAACACTGAAGCTTTCTTT
V: TRBV2; J: TRBJ2-2; D: TRBD1; size: many; CDR3: CASSLLDRGLLFF; DNA: TGTGCCAGCAGTCTACTTGACAGGGGTCTTCTGTTTTTT
V: TRBV7-8; J: TRBJ2-7; D: -; size: -; CDR3: CATGPAYEQYF; DNA: TGTGCCACCGGGCCTGCTTACGAGCAGTACTTC
V: TRBV6-2/TRBV6-3; J: TRBJ2-3; D: -; size: -; CDR3: CAAKSGDTQYF; DNA: TGTGCCGCAAAGAGTGGAGATACGCAGTATTTT
V: TRBV20-1; J: TRBJ2-5; D: TRBD2; size: -; CDR3: CSASRLAGGGETQYF; DNA: TGCAGTGCTTCCAGACTAGCGGGAGGGGGCGAGACCCAGTACTTC
V: TRBV28; J: TRBJ2-3; D: -; size: many; CDR3: CASSLGPSDTQYF; DNA: TGTGCCAGCAGTTTAGGGCCCTCGGATACGCAGTATTTT
V: TRBV10-3; J: TRBJ1-4; D: -; size: many; CDR3: CAISESEKKLFF; DNA: TGTGCCATCAGTGAGTCGGAGAAAAAACTGTTTTTT
V: TRBV6-5; J: TRBJ2-2; D: -; size: few; CDR3: CASSYSGGPGELFF; DNA: TGTGCCAGCAGTTACTCGGGGGGGCCCGGGGAGCTGTTTTTT
V: TRBV20-1; J: TRBJ2-3; D: -; size: many; CDR3: CSARVTGEGTDTQYF; DNA: TGCAGTGCTAGAGTGACGGGAGAGGGCACAGATACGCAGTATTTT
V: TRBV19; J: TRBJ2-2; D: -; size: -; CDR3: CASSTPGQNTGELFF; DNA: TGTGCCAGTAGTACTCCGGGACAAAACACCGGGGAGCTGTTTTTT
V: TRBV30; J: TRBJ2-6; D: -; size: -; CDR3: CAWSVPTGFGANVLTF; DNA: TGTGCCTGGAGTGTTCCCACAGGGTTTGGGGCCAACGTCCTGACTTTC
V: TRBV20-1; J: TRBJ2-1; D: TRBD2; size: many; CDR3: CSARDLAGGPNEQFF; DNA: TGCAGTGCTAGAGATCTGGCGGGAGGGCCGAATGAGCAGTTCTTC
V: TRBV11-2; J: TRBJ1-2; D: -; size: many; CDR3: CASSLGGGYQYYGYTF; DNA: TGTGCCAGCAGCTTAGGAGGCGGCTACCAATACTATGGCTACACCTTC
V: TRBV29-1; J: TRBJ2-7; D: -; size: -; CDR3: CSVELSDSYEQYF; DNA: TGCAGCGTTGAACTAAGCGACAGCTACGAGCAGTACTTC
V: TRBV9; J: TRBJ1-1; D: TRBD1; size: many; CDR3: CASSVGDRGTEAFF; DNA: TGTGCCAGCAGCGTAGGGGACAGGGGCACTGAAGCTTTCTTT
V: TRBV11-2; J: TRBJ2-7; D: TRBD1; size: -; CDR3: CASSYRGQGMIEQYF; DNA: TGTGCCAGCAGCTATCGAGGACAGGGGATGATCGAGCAGTACTTC
V: TRBV30; J: TRBJ1-6; D: TRBD1; size: -; CDR3: CAWNSETGFSPLHF; DNA: TGTGCCTGGAATTCCGAGACAGGGTTTTCACCCCTCCACTTT
V: TRBV5-1; J: TRBJ2-2; D: -; size: few; CDR3: CASSLGSLANTGELFF; DNA: TGCGCCAGCAGCTTAGGTAGCCTCGCGAACACCGGGGAGCTGTTTTTT
V: TRBV7-9; J: TRBJ1-1; D: TRBD1; size: many; CDR3: CASSLGQGAEDTEAFF; DNA: TGTGCCAGCAGCTTGGGACAGGGGGCGGAGGACACTGAAGCTTTCTTT
V: TRBV14; J: TRBJ2-1; D: -; size: few; CDR3: CASSQGRRGYNEQFF; DNA: TGTGCCAGCAGCCAAGGACGGAGGGGGTACAATGAGCAGTTCTTC
V: TRBV7-2; J: TRBJ1-2; D: -; size: many; CDR3: CASSYPGGVNYGYTF; DNA: TGTGCCAGCAGCTACCCAGGAGGGGTTAACTATGGCTACACCTTC
V: TRBV7-9; J: TRBJ2-4; D: TRBD2; size: -; CDR3: CASGIRSGSGAKNIQYF; DNA: TGTGCCAGCGGCATCAGAAGCGGGAGCGGGGCCAAAAACATTCAGTACTTC
V: TRBV6-1; J: TRBJ1-5; D: -; size: -; CDR3: CTSSRTTGLAQPQHF; DNA: TGTACCAGCAGTAGAACGACAGGTTTGGCTCAGCCCCAGCATTTT
V: TRBV28; J: TRBJ2-7; D: -; size: many; CDR3: CASRETGTVNYEQYF; DNA: TGTGCCAGCAGAGAAACCGGGACTGTCAACTACGAGCAGTACTTC
V: TRBV30; J: TRBJ1-2; D: TRBD1; size: many; CDR3: CACIEQGTVGYTF; DNA: TGTGCCTGTATAGAACAAGGGACAGTCGGCTACACCTTC
V: TRBV14; J: TRBJ2-1; D: TRBD2; size: -; CDR3: CASSQVIGLAGGSYNEQFF; DNA: TGTGCCAGCAGCCAAGTTATTGGTCTAGCGGGAGGCTCCTACAATGAGCAGTTCTTC
V: TRBV12-3/TRBV12-4; J: TRBJ1-5; D: TRBD1; size: many; CDR3: CASSGTGGGYSNQPQHF; DNA: TGTGCCAGCAGCGGGACAGGGGGGGGCTATAGCAATCAGCCCCAGCATTTT
V: TRBV7-9; J: TRBJ1-6; D: TRBD1; size: -; CDR3: CASSLGRTGNSPLHF; DNA: TGTGCCAGCAGCTTAGGTCGGACAGGAAATTCACCCCTCCACTTT
V: TRBV6-2/TRBV6-3; J: TRBJ2-3; D: TRBD2; size: few; CDR3: CASETAGGSVDTQYF; DNA: TGTGCCAGCGAGACAGCGGGAGGGTCGGTAGATACGCAGTATTTT
V: TRBV15; J: TRBJ2-1; D: -; size: few; CDR3: CATSRDFLTGNEQFF; DNA: TGTGCCACCAGCAGAGATTTTCTGACTGGCAATGAGCAGTTCTTC
V: TRBV4-2; J: TRBJ2-1; D: TRBD2; size: once; CDR3: CASSQSPGTSGSNEQFF; DNA: TGTGCCAGCAGCCAATCCCCAGGGACTAGCGGGAGTAATGAGCAGTTCTTC
V: TRBV27; J: TRBJ2-5; D: -; size: -; CDR3: CASSSGLGKTQYF; DNA: TGTGCCAGCAGTTCAGGGTTGGGGAAGACCCAGTACTTC
V: TRBV9; J: TRBJ2-7; D: -; size: many; CDR3: CASSVDQYLYEQYF; DNA: TGTGCCAGCAGCGTCGACCAGTATCTCTACGAGCAGTACTTC
V: TRBV18; J: TRBJ1-5; D: -; size: many; CDR3: CASSPLASLAAEPQHF; DNA: TGTGCCAGCTCACCATTGGCTTCCTTAGCCGCGGAGCCCCAGCATTTT
V: TRBV9; J: TRBJ1-1; D: -; size: many; CDR3: CASSPLTASEAFF; DNA: TGTGCCAGCAGCCCCCTGACGGCCAGTGAAGCTTTCTTT
V: TRBV5-1; J: TRBJ2-1; D: -; size: many; CDR3: CASSLERGSNEQFF; DNA: TGCGCCAGCAGCTTGGAAAGGGGGTCCAATGAGCAGTTCTTC
V: TRBV28; J: TRBJ1-2; D: -; size: many; CDR3: CASTPHGGENYGYTF; DNA: TGTGCCAGCACCCCTCACGGTGGGGAGAACTATGGCTACACCTTC
V: TRBV19; J: TRBJ1-5; D: -; size: few; CDR3: CASSPSWDQPQHF; DNA: TGTGCCAGTAGTCCATCATGGGACCAGCCCCAGCATTTT
V: TRBV2; J: TRBJ1-4; D: TRBD1; size: few; CDR3: CASSPDRVEKLFF; DNA: TGTGCCAGCAGCCCTGACAGGGTTGAAAAACTGTTTTTT
V: TRBV29-1; J: TRBJ1-3; D: -; size: few; CDR3: CSVRYMTGSGNTIYF; DNA: TGCAGCGTCCGGTATATGACAGGCTCTGGAAACACCATATATTTT
V: TRBV28; J: TRBJ2-7; D: -; size: many; CDR3: CASSKTAYEQYF; DNA: TGTGCCAGCAGTAAGACAGCCTACGAGCAGTACTTC
V: TRBV6-6; J: TRBJ2-3; D: -; size: few; CDR3: CASSYSPGTTQYF; DNA: TGTGCCAGCAGTTACTCCCCCGGGACTACGCAGTATTTT
V: TRBV7-3; J: TRBJ1-1; D: -; size: many; CDR3: CASSLFPLSMNTEAFF; DNA: TGTGCCAGCAGCTTATTCCCCCTATCTATGAACACTGAAGCTTTCTTT
V: TRBV7-9; J: TRBJ2-3; D: -; size: few; CDR3: CASSFYTGLPDTQYF; DNA: TGTGCCAGCAGCTTTTATACGGGCCTCCCTGATACGCAGTATTTT
V: TRBV5-1; J: TRBJ2-1; D: TRBD2; size: few; CDR3: CASSPGTLAGVVNEQFF; DNA: TGCGCCAGCAGCCCCGGAACCCTAGCGGGAGTAGTTAATGAGCAGTTCTTC
V: TRBV10-3; J: TRBJ1-6; D: TRBD1; size: -; CDR3: CAISRDRGRNSPLHF; DNA: TGTGCCATCAGTAGAGACAGGGGGCGGAATTCACCCCTCCACTTT
V: TRBV7-2; J: TRBJ2-1; D: -; size: many; CDR3: CASSSGLGVNEQFF; DNA: TGTGCCAGCAGCTCAGGGTTGGGGGTAAATGAGCAGTTCTTC
V: TRBV9; J: TRBJ1-2; D: TRBD1; size: -; CDR3: CASSVGLGQGGGYTF; DNA: TGTGCCAGCAGCGTAGGCCTGGGACAGGGTGGTGGCTACACCTTC
V: TRBV25-1; J: TRBJ2-1; D: -; size: -; CDR3: CASSELATMGSYNEQFF; DNA: TGTGCCAGCAGTGAATTGGCCACTATGGGCTCCTACAATGAGCAGTTCTTC
V: TRBV3-1; J: TRBJ1-5; D: -; size: many; CDR3: CASSQSLNQPQHF; DNA: TGTGCCAGCAGCCAGAGTTTGAATCAGCCCCAGCATTTT
V: TRBV9; J: TRBJ1-3; D: -; size: few; CDR3: CASSIGNTIYF; DNA: TGTGCCAGCAGCATTGGAAACACCATATATTTT